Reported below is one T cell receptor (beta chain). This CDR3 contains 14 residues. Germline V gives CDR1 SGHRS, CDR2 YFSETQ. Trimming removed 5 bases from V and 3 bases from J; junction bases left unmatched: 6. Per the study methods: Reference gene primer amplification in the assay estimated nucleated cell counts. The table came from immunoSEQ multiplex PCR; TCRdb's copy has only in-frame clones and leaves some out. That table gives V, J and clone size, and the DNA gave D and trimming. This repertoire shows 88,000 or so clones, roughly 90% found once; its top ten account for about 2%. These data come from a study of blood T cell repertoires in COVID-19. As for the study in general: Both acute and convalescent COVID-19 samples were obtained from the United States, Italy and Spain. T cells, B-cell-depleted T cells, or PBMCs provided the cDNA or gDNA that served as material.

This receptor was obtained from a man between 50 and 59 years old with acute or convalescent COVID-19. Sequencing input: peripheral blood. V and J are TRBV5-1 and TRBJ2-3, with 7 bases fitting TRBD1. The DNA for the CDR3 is TGCGCCAGCAGGGTCCGACAGGGAACAGATACGCAGTATTTT. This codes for CASRVRQGTDTQYF. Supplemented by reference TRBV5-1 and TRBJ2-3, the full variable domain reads KAGVTQTPRYLIKTRGQQVTLSCSPISGHRSVSWYQQTPGQGLQFLFEYFSETQRNKGNFPGRFSGRQFSNSRSEMNVSTLELGDSALYLCASRVRQGTDTQYFGPGTRLTVL.